This TCR beta chain was sequenced during a study of identical twins. Deletions cut 2 bases from V and 3 bases from J, with 8 bases between. CDR1 and CDR2 from the germline V gene are SNHLY and FYNNEI. This CDR3 contains 13 residues. A word on this clonotype: Antigen unknown.

Study results and caveats: Twins' excess sharing was less marked for out-of-frame beta sequences. The study reached conclusions through statistical analysis that was cross-sectional, not following the same donors. Whereas memory repertoires showed no such difference, abundant cord blood beta clonotypes carried fewer insertions.

Using its own MiXCR run on the 5' RACE reads, TCRdb lists one record per CDR3 protein. Of 690,000 or so distinct CDR3 sequences listed, under 9% are singletons. Another study also made use of these data, one on yellow fever vaccine responses in identical twins. That study adds: Twins reportedly showed a vaccine T cell response that seemed partly convergent and partly personalized.

The specimen was PBMCs. The clonotype was recovered from a woman under 30 in good health. The chain uses TRBV2 and TRBJ2-7, with TRBD1 as a possible D gene (5 bases). For the CDR3, the DNA is TGTGCCAGCAGTGAAATCCAGGGCTACGAGCAGTACTTC. Translating it yields CASSEIQGYEQYF.